The T cell receptor (beta chain) under discussion was sequenced for a study of T cell repertoires in cytomegalovirus infection. Study as a whole: It was the public TCR beta signatures that indicated both CMV infection and matching HLA type. Overall study results and limits: Cumulative frequency of public TCR beta families picked out carriers of CMV plus the relevant HLA. CMV-specific HLA-C-restricted TCR beta clonotypes dominated the ex vivo response.

TCRdb called the reads again in MiXCR, with one record for every CDR3 protein. The data hold about 740,000 distinct CDR3 sequences, with approximately 34% observed a single time. Comment on this clonotype: Its specificity is not known.

Trimming removed 6 bases from V and 1 base from J, with 15 bases in between. This CDR3 has 15 amino acids. Sequencing input: PBMCs. The receptor comes from a human donor in good health (CMV status not recorded). Some clones in this sample may be carry-over from other donors' samples. This chain links TRBV12-3 or TRBV12-4 with TRBJ1-1, with D possibly matching TRBD1 (6 bases). CDR3 loop: CASRSTGSGNTEAFF. The CDR3 nucleotides read TGTGCCAGCAGAAGTACAGGGAGTGGGAACACTGAAGCTTTCTTT.